The 3 T cell receptor beta chains below all came from one sample that was sequenced in a study of shared clonotypes between healthy human individuals. Sequencing was performed with immunoSEQ multiplex PCR; in TCRdb, only in-frame clones are kept and a portion is missing. The sample consists of 800,000 or so clones, approximately 96% of them appearing once. Naive CD8 cells comprised CD45RO-negative, CCR7-positively selected cells, excluding terminally differentiated effector memory CD45RA+ cells. Source material: naive CD8+ T cells sorted from blood. Receptors were obtained from a man younger than 40 in good health.

The chain joins TRBV7-9 to TRBJ1-5; 11 nucleotides line up with TRBD1. Trimming took 2 bases from V and 3 from J; bases not matched to a gene: 3. This CDR3 has 16 amino acids. CDR1 and CDR2 (germline): SEHNR, FQNEAQ (reference sequence). CDR3: CASSLRTGGVNQPQHF. Written as DNA, the CDR3 is TGTGCCAGCAGCTTAAGGACAGGGGGCGTCAATCAGCCCCAGCATTTT.

The chain links TRBV18 to TRBJ2-3; TRBD2 agrees at 8 bases. Germline loops: CDR1 KGHSH, CDR2 LQKENI. This CDR3 contains 17 residues. With V trimmed by 7 bases and J by 0 bases, 12 bases remained unmatched. CDR3 nucleotide sequence: TGTGCCAGCTTAGAATTCCGAGCGGGAGTAAGCACAGATACGCAGTATTTT. Translating gives CASLEFRAGVSTDTQYF.

The chain uses TRBV1 and TRBJ2-6. TRBV1 is a known pseudogene. The CDR3 loop spans 16 amino acids. The CDR3, as DNA: TGCACCAGCAGAAATGTATGTCAAAGTCGGGCCAACGTCCTGACTTTC. It encodes CTSRNVCQSRANVLTF.